The 27 T cell receptor beta chains listed next were all sequenced from one sample in a study of blood T cells in healthy people across ages. A J-beta primer mix and a sample-barcoded 5' primer were used in a second PCR of roughly 7 to 12 cycles. A single record per CDR3 protein comes from TCRdb applying MiXCR to the 5' RACE reads. The table has around 500,000 distinct CDR3 sequences, roughly 43% seen once. Sequencing was carried out using blood. These receptors were taken from an elderly man in good health.

DNA for the CDR3: TGTGCCAGCAGTGAAGCGCCCCCCGGGCCCTGGTTCTTC. It translates to CASSEAPPGPWFF. The chain links TRBV6-1 to TRBJ2-1; D is undetermined. In germline, CDR1 is MNHNS, CDR2 SASEGT. V lost 0 bases and J lost 15, with 15 bases in between. The CDR3 is 13 amino acids.

The V gene is TRBV5-1, the J gene TRBJ2-1; 7 bases are shared with TRBD1. This CDR3 has 16 residues. V lost 0 bases to trimming and J lost 7 bases; unmatched junction nucleotides: 10. Germline values: CDR1 SGHRS, CDR2 YFSETQ. CDR3 nucleotides: TGCGCCAGCAGCTTGGGCACAGGGGTCAGGGGGAATGAGCAGTTCTTC. It is translated as CASSLGTGVRGNEQFF. Full variable domain (missing parts from reference TRBV5-1 and TRBJ2-1): KAGVTQTPRYLIKTRGQQVTLSCSPISGHRSVSWYQQTPGQGLQFLFEYFSETQRNKGNFPGRFSGRQFSNSRSEMNVSTLELGDSALYLCASSLGTGVRGNEQFFGPGTRLTVL.

CDR3 bases: TGCGCCAGCAGCGGGACTAGCGGCTACGAGCAGTACTTC. This encodes CASSGTSGYEQYF. The rearrangement links TRBV5-1 to TRBJ2-7, with 11 bases matching TRBD2. V lost 4 bases and J lost 3; bases outside the gene matches: 0. The CDR3 is made up of 13 amino acids. CDR1 and CDR2 (germline): SGHRS, YFSETQ.

This clonotype was counted at least ten times. The chain links TRBV7-2 to TRBJ2-3; 9 bases are a match to TRBD1. Looked up from germline, CDR1 is SGHTA and CDR2 is FQGNSA. This CDR3 region has 16 residues. The V segment lost 1 base and the J segment 1 base; nucleotides outside the gene matches: 3. CDR3 sequence reads: CASSLVRQGGTDTQYF. In DNA, the CDR3 is TGTGCCAGCAGCTTAGTGCGACAGGGGGGCACAGATACGCAGTATTTT.

The chain recombines TRBV28 with TRBJ2-2, with TRBD1 matching 7 bases. The germline gives CDR1 MDHEN, CDR2 SYDVKM. This CDR3 is 18 amino acids long. The junction had 14 bases not matched to a gene; V was cut back by 4 bases and J by 3 bases. The CDR3 loop reads CASSSGGPWLPDTGELFF. The CDR3 nucleotides are TGTGCCAGCAGTTCAGGGGGACCTTGGCTACCCGACACCGGGGAGCTGTTTTTT. The full variable domain, completed using reference TRBV28 and TRBJ2-2, is DVKVTQSSRYLVKRTGEKVFLECVQDMDHENMFWYRQDPGLGLRLIYFSYDVKMKEKGDIPEGYSVSREKKERFSLILESASTNQTSMYLCASSSGGPWLPDTGELFFGEGSRLTVL.

This clonotype was detected many times. The chain joins TRBV6-1 to TRBJ1-1; 10 nucleotides align to TRBD1. This CDR3 region has 15 residues. Germline CDR1 reads MNHNS; CDR2 reads SASEGT. Unmatched junction bases numbered 4, after V lost 3 bases and J lost 3 bases. CDR3 residues: CASSDYGTGDTEAFF. Written as DNA, the CDR3 is TGTGCCAGCAGTGATTACGGGACAGGGGACACTGAAGCTTTCTTT.

This clonotype was seen a handful of times. The V gene is TRBV10-3, the J gene TRBJ2-1, with a possible D match to TRBD2 (6 bases). Trimming took off 10 bases at V and 2 bases at J, with 12 bases between the two ends. The CDR3 has 13 amino acids. The germline V gene has CDR1 ENHRY and CDR2 SYGVKD. The DNA of the CDR3 is TGTGCCAGCGGAGGGCTTCCCTACAATGAGCAGTTCTTC. Amino acids: CASGGLPYNEQFF.

Remarks on this clonotype: Since a much larger clone is just one base distant, this may be a read error. The rearrangement uses TRBV6-5 and TRBJ2-7; D perhaps matches TRBD1 (6 bases). From germline, CDR1 is MNHEY and CDR2 SVGAGI. V lost 6 bases, J lost 6 bases, and 15 bases lay in between. The CDR3 covers 13 residues. CDR3 region: CASRPQGSSEQYF. For the CDR3, the DNA is TGTGCCAGCAGGCCACAGGGTTCCAGCGAGCAGTACTTC.

In this sample, this clonotype turned up a few times. This sequence joins TRBV20-1 and TRBJ2-3, with 14 bases matching TRBD2. The CDR3 is made up of 16 amino acids. Germline V gene lookup returns CDR1 DFQATT and CDR2 SNEGSKA (reference sequence). J lost 4 bases, V lost 5 bases, and 8 bases had no gene match. CDR3: CSAVWGLAGVSDTQYF. The DNA for the CDR3 is TGCAGTGCTGTGTGGGGACTAGCGGGAGTTTCAGATACGCAGTATTTT.

This chain links TRBV20-1 with TRBJ2-1, with 9 bases matching TRBD2. This CDR3 contains 15 residues. Germline V gene lookup returns CDR1 DFQATT and CDR2 SNEGSKA (reference sequence). The junction had 3 bases not matched to a gene; V was cut back by 3 bases and J by 0 bases. The CDR3: CSASISGSSYNEQFF. The DNA for the CDR3 is TGCAGTGCTAGTATTAGCGGGAGCTCCTACAATGAGCAGTTCTTC.

This chain connects TRBV4-1 to TRBJ1-2; the match to TRBD1 covers 8 bases. The CDR3 length is 14 residues. CDR1 is MGHRA, CDR2 YSYEKL, per germline. The V segment lost 2 bases and the J segment 4 bases; nucleotides outside the gene matches: 3. CDR3: CASSQRTGSYGYTF. The CDR3 DNA reads as TGCGCCAGCAGCCAAAGGACAGGGAGCTATGGCTACACCTTC.

This clonotype appeared a few times. The V call is TRBV14, the J call TRBJ2-7; TRBD2 might be the D (5 bases). Germline values: CDR1 SGHDN, CDR2 FVKESK. The CDR3 sequence is 13 residues long. The V and J ends lost 6 bases and 3 bases respectively, with 12 bases between them. The CDR3 spells CASSDHGGYEQYF. The DNA of the CDR3 is TGTGCCAGCAGTGATCATGGAGGCTACGAGCAGTACTTC.

The chain uses TRBV6-6 and TRBJ2-7; D may be TRBD2 (6 bases). This CDR3 is 14 amino acids long. Germline-derived CDR1 and CDR2 are MNHNY and SVGAGI (reference sequence). Trimming took 7 bases from V and 1 from J, leaving 14 bases between them. The CDR3 sequence: CASKTSGPSYEQYF. CDR3 sequence (DNA): TGTGCCAGCAAGACAAGCGGGCCTTCCTACGAGCAGTACTTC.

The DNA for the CDR3 is TGTGCCAGCAGCCGTTTCAGCGGGGGGGCCTCAGATACGCAGTATTTT. The encoded protein is CASSRFSGGASDTQYF. The V gene is TRBV7-2, the J gene TRBJ2-3, with TRBD2 matching over 10 bases. The CDR3 totals 16 residues. Germline V gives CDR1 SGHTA, CDR2 FQGNSA. J gave up 4 bases and V 5 bases, and 9 bases lay outside the gene matches. The full variable domain, in which reference TRBV7-2 and TRBJ2-3 provide the parts outside the CDR3, is GAGVSQSPSNKVTEKGKDVELRCDPISGHTALYWYRQSLGQGLEFLIYFQGNSAPDKSGLPSDRFSAERTGGSVSTLTIQRTQQEDSAVYLCASSRFSGGASDTQYFGPGTRLTVL.

The chain couples TRBV28 to TRBJ1-2, with 7 bases matching TRBD1. V shed 10 bases and J 4 bases; nucleotides not matched to a gene: 15. This CDR3 has 15 residues. The V gene's germline CDR1 is MDHEN and CDR2 SYDVKM. The CDR3 bases are TGTGCCAACAGACTCGACAGGGCGGTTTCCTATGGCTACACCTTC. Residues: CANRLDRAVSYGYTF.

The rearrangement uses TRBV11-1 and TRBJ2-7; perhaps TRBD2 as D (6 bases). The CDR3 is 22 amino acids. The germline V and J ends were trimmed by 2 bases and 3 bases, with 35 bases remaining between them. The germline V gene has CDR1 SGHAT and CDR2 FQDESV (reference sequence). CDR3 sequence: CASSLRAWPKVAGRPDDYEQYF. The CDR3, as DNA: TGTGCCAGCAGCTTACGAGCTTGGCCGAAGGTGGCGGGAAGGCCTGATGACTACGAGCAGTACTTC.

The J gene is TRBJ1-2, the V gene TRBV29-1; 8 bases line up with TRBD1. Germline V gives CDR1 SQVTM, CDR2 ANQGSEA. The junction had 6 bases not matched to a gene; V was cut back by 2 bases and J by 7 bases. This CDR3 has 13 residues. The CDR3 sequence is CSVEWQGARGYTF. The CDR3 nucleotides are TGCAGCGTTGAATGGCAGGGGGCGCGTGGCTACACCTTC. The full variable domain, in which reference TRBV29-1 and TRBJ1-2 provide the parts outside the CDR3, is SAVISQKPSRDICQRGTSLTIQCQVDSQVTMMFWYRQQPGQSLTLIATANQGSEATYESGFVIDKFPISRPNLTFSTLTVSNMSPEDSSIYLCSVEWQGARGYTFGSGTRLTVV.

The V and J genes are TRBV20-1 and TRBJ2-3, with no clear D. Germline CDR1 DFQATT, CDR2 SNEGSKA (reference sequence). V was shortened by 4 bases and J by 5 bases, with 7 bases between the two germline ends. The CDR3 runs 11 residues. CDR3 sequence (DNA): TGCAGTGCTACCCGTTTAGATACGCAGTATTTT. It yields the protein CSATRLDTQYF.

Note on this clonotype: This may be a read error: a much more frequent sequence differs by one nucleotide. This rearrangement joins TRBV7-2 to TRBJ2-7; D could derive from TRBD1 or TRBD2 (5 bases each). Germline CDR1 reads SGHTA; CDR2 reads FQGNSA. Trimming pared 5 bases from V and 3 bases from J, leaving 11 bases between. This CDR3 spans 13 amino acids. The CDR3 coding sequence is TGTGCCAGCAGCCCGGGACGCCTCTACGAGCAGTACTTC. It yields the protein CASSPGRLYEQYF.

This clonotype was picked up many times. The chain uses TRBV6-6 and TRBJ1-1, with TRBD1 identical over 9 bases. The CDR3 is made up of 15 amino acids. V dropped 2 bases and J dropped 10; count of bases not matched to a gene: 11. Germline loops: CDR1 MNHNY, CDR2 SVGAGI (reference sequence). The CDR3 sequence is CASSYGTGSSEAAFF. For the CDR3, the DNA is TGTGCCAGCAGTTACGGGACAGGGTCTTCGGAGGCAGCTTTCTTT.

In its sample, this clonotype was seen once. The genes are TRBV11-3 and TRBJ2-1; maybe TRBD2 (5 bases). The CDR3 runs to 16 residues. The V gene lost 5 bases and the J gene lost 3 bases, with 17 bases spanning the gap. Germline V gene data show CDR1 as SGHNT and CDR2 as YENEEA. CDR3 nucleotides: TGTGCCAGCAGCCCCGGCGGGCTAGTCGTCTACAATGAGCAGTTCTTC. Protein product: CASSPGGLVVYNEQFF.

V and J are TRBV18 and TRBJ1-1, with D unresolved. CDR1 KGHSH and CDR2 LQKENI come from the germline V gene. The V end was cut by 2 bases, the J end by 6 bases, with 10 bases between. CDR3 length: 13 residues. The CDR3 DNA reads TGTGCCAGCTCACCAGGCAGAGACGCTGAAGCTTTCTTT. This gives the protein CASSPGRDAEAFF. Together with reference TRBV18 and TRBJ1-1, the CDR3 gives the full variable domain: NAGVMQNPRHLVRRRGQEARLRCSPMKGHSHVYWYRQLPEEGLKFMVYLQKENIIDESGMPKERFSAEFPKEGPSILRIQQVVRGDSAAYFCASSPGRDAEAFFGQGTRLTVV.

This chain uses TRBV2 with TRBJ1-1; weak D call: TRBD1 (5 bases). CDR1 SNHLY and CDR2 FYNNEI come from the germline V gene. V gave up 10 bases and J gave up 1 base, with 13 bases separating them. The CDR3 has 13 residues. CDR3: CATFGARNTEAFF. The CDR3 nucleotides are TGTGCCACCTTCGGGGCTCGGAACACTGAAGCTTTCTTT. Full variable domain (missing parts from reference TRBV2 and TRBJ1-1): EPEVTQTPSHQVTQMGQEVILRCVPISNHLYFYWYRQILGQKVEFLVSFYNNEISEKSEIFDDQFSVERPDGSNFTLKIRSTKLEDSAMYFCATFGARNTEAFFGQGTRLTVV.

This clonotype was counted a few times. V is TRBV27 and J is TRBJ2-7, with 10 positions matching TRBD2. This CDR3 contains 15 residues. The V and J ends lost 6 bases and 0 bases, in that order; junction bases with no gene match: 5. Germline V gene lookup returns CDR1 MNHEY and CDR2 SMNVEV (reference sequence). CDR3 sequence (DNA): TGTGCCAGCAGCCTCAGCGGGAGGGTCTCCTACGAGCAGTACTTC. Protein sequence: CASSLSGRVSYEQYF.

The rearrangement links TRBV7-3 to TRBJ2-1; D may be TRBD1 or TRBD2 (5 bases each). Trimming took 5 bases from V and 6 from J, leaving 17 bases between them. Germline assignment: CDR1 SGHTA and CDR2 FQGTGA. This CDR3 spans 15 amino acids. As DNA, the CDR3 is TGTGCCAGCAGCCATGGTCCGGGACCTCCCAATGAGCAGTTCTTC. Translating it yields CASSHGPGPPNEQFF.

This clonotype occurred a few times. The rearrangement uses TRBV29-1 and TRBJ1-2; D gene uncertain. Germline lookup yields CDR1 SQVTM and CDR2 ANQGSEA. V was shortened by 2 bases and J by 8 bases, with 9 bases between the two germline ends. The CDR3 sequence is 11 residues long. CDR3 amino acids: CSVERGGGYTF. The CDR3 region has the DNA TGCAGCGTTGAACGGGGAGGCGGCTACACCTTC.

Ten or more counts support this clonotype. CDR3 sequence (DNA): TGTGCCAGCAACGTGGGACAGGGGAGAGAGACCCAGTACTTC. It specifies CASNVGQGRETQYF. The chain couples TRBV7-9 to TRBJ2-5; TRBD1 aligns across 10 bases. V lost 7 bases to trimming and J lost 4 bases; unmatched junction nucleotides: 6. This CDR3 is 14 amino acids long. Germline V gene lookup returns CDR1 SEHNR and CDR2 FQNEAQ (reference sequence).